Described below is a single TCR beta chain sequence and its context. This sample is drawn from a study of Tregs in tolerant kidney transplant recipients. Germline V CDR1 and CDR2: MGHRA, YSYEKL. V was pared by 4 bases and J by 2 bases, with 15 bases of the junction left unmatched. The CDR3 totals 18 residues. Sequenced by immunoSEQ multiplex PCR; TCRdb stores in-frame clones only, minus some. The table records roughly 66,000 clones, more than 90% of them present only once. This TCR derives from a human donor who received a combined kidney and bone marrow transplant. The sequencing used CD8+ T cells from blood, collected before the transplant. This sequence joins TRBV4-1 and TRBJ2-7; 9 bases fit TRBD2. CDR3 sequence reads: CASSLTSGPAVETYEQYF. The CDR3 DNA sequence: TGCGCCAGCAGCCTGACTAGCGGCCCAGCCGTTGAAACCTACGAGCAGTACTTC.